What follows are 29 T cell receptor beta chains derived from one specimen sequenced in a study of human T cells and chemical hapten exposure. TCRdb fed the RACE reads into MiXCR, producing one record per CDR3 protein. The table records around 120,000 distinct CDR3 sequences, about 13% of them present only once. As to time point: pre-sensitization, week 0. Regarding treatment: therapeutic diphenylcyclopropenone sensitization with weekly scalp DPC. Source: whole blood, taken in connection with sensitization to the hapten diphenylcyclopropenone (DPC). The receptors stem from a woman between 18 and 29 years old with alopecia areata. Some clones in this sample may be carry-over from other donors' samples.

This clonotype occurred a few times. This chain uses TRBV9 with TRBJ2-3; a weak D match, TRBD1 (5 bases). V lost 1 base and J 1 base, leaving 10 bases between the germline ends. CDR3 length: 15 amino acids. Germline assignment: CDR1 SGDLS and CDR2 YYNGEE. This CDR3 reads CASSVRGQGTDTQYF. DNA of the CDR3: TGTGCCAGCAGCGTAAGGGGCCAAGGCACAGATACGCAGTATTTT.

The genes are TRBV19 and TRBJ2-2, with 11 bases aligning to TRBD2. V lost 11 bases, J lost 7 bases, and 9 bases stayed unmatched. The CDR3 totals 14 residues. The germline CDR1 and CDR2 sequences are LNHDA and SQIVND (reference sequence). CDR3 loop: CASGTSGPGGELFF. The CDR3 nucleotides are TGTGCCTCCGGGACTAGCGGTCCGGGCGGGGAGCTGTTTTTT.

This clonotype came up many times. The V call is TRBV6-2 or TRBV6-3, the J call TRBJ1-2, with a tentative D call TRBD1 (5 bases). CDR1 is MNHEY and CDR2 is SVGEGT in the germline V gene. Trimming cost V 11 bases and J 1 base, with 14 bases left between them. CDR3 length equals 13 residues. For the CDR3, the DNA is TGTGCCTCGACACGGGACGGTAACTATGGCTACACCTTC. Its protein is CASTRDGNYGYTF.

This chain links TRBV5-1 with TRBJ2-5; 9 bases agree with TRBD2. V shed 4 bases, J shed 1 base, and the junction held 5 bases outside the gene matches. CDR3 size: 15 residues. CDR1 and CDR2 from the germline V gene are SGHRS and YFSETQ. As DNA, the CDR3 is TGCGCCAGCAGCGCGGGGGGGAGCCTCCAAGAGACCCAGTACTTC. It is translated as CASSAGGSLQETQYF.

The sample holds a few counts of this clonotype. The V gene is TRBV29-1, the J gene TRBJ1-3; no firm D call. The CDR3 sequence is 16 residues long. Germline CDR1 SQVTM, CDR2 ANQGSEA. V was clipped by 6 bases and J by 0 bases, with 18 bases between them. The CDR3 coding sequence is TGCAGCGTGGACGGTGGGCCAGGACCCTCTGGAAACACCATATATTTT. Residues: CSVDGGPGPSGNTIYF.

The chain links TRBV7-2 to TRBJ2-1; D may be TRBD2 (6 bases). The CDR3 totals 13 residues. From germline, CDR1 is SGHTA and CDR2 FQGNSA. Trimming removed 8 bases from V and 9 bases from J, with 17 bases in between. CDR3 sequence reads: CASERARRGEQFF. The CDR3 coding sequence is TGTGCCAGCGAACGGGCTCGGAGGGGTGAGCAGTTCTTC.

The chain recombines TRBV6-5 with TRBJ2-7, with TRBD1 matching 8 bases. Germline assignment: CDR1 MNHEY and CDR2 SVGAGI. The trim removed 2 bases at V and 7 bases at J, leaving 4 bases unmatched. The CDR3 length is 13 residues. The CDR3 reads CASSYTRGLEQYF. The CDR3 bases are TGTGCCAGCAGTTACACCAGGGGGCTTGAGCAGTACTTC.

There are a few counts of this clonotype. The gene calls are TRBV24-1 and TRBJ2-1; 9 bases are a match to TRBD2. V was clipped by 8 bases and J by 10 bases; unmatched bases: 8. This CDR3 has 13 amino acids. Germline V gene lookup returns CDR1 KGHDR and CDR2 SFDVKD. The CDR3 loop is CATKAAAGGEQFF. CDR3 DNA sequence: TGTGCCACCAAGGCAGCAGCGGGGGGCGAGCAGTTCTTC.

This chain links TRBV29-1 with TRBJ2-1; 9 bases line up with TRBD2. In germline, CDR1 is SQVTM, CDR2 ANQGSEA. The CDR3 length is 14 residues. With 3 bases clipped from V and 7 bases from J, the junction kept 7 bases outside the gene matches. The DNA of the CDR3 is TGCAGCGTTGACCCAGCGGGGGGCCGAAATGAGCAGTTCTTC. Amino acids: CSVDPAGGRNEQFF.

This clonotype was observed a few times. V usage is TRBV18 and J usage is TRBJ2-7; the match to TRBD2 covers 7 bases. The junction had 10 bases not matched to a gene; V was cut back by 2 bases and J by 0 bases. The CDR3 spans 17 residues. Germline CDR1 and CDR2: KGHSH and LQKENI. This CDR3 reads CASSPGTIKLSSYEQYF. CDR3 coding DNA: TGTGCCAGCTCACCAGGGACTATCAAGCTTTCCTCCTACGAGCAGTACTTC. Looking up the rest from reference TRBV18 and TRBJ2-7 gives the full variable domain: NAGVMQNPRHLVRRRGQEARLRCSPMKGHSHVYWYRQLPEEGLKFMVYLQKENIIDESGMPKERFSAEFPKEGPSILRIQQVVRGDSAAYFCASSPGTIKLSSYEQYFGPGTRLTVT.

V is TRBV19 and J is TRBJ2-3, with D perhaps matching TRBD2 (5 bases). The germline V and J ends were trimmed by 4 bases and 3 bases, with 14 bases remaining between them. CDR3 size: 15 residues. Germline V CDR1 and CDR2: LNHDA, SQIVND (reference sequence). The CDR3 nucleotides read TGTGCCAGTAGTACTGGTGGTACTAGAACAGATACGCAGTATTTT. Amino acids: CASSTGGTRTDTQYF.

The chain couples TRBV6-2 or TRBV6-3 to TRBJ2-5, with TRBD1 matching over 11 bases. CDR3 length: 14 amino acids. Losses at the gene ends were 6 bases for V and 4 bases for J; bases not matched to a gene: 4. CDR1 and CDR2 from the germline V gene are MNHEY and SVGEGT. As DNA, the CDR3 is TGTGCCAGCAGAAGGACAGGGGGCAGAGAGACCCAGTACTTC. This translates into CASRRTGGRETQYF.

Only a few counts were recorded for this clonotype. The rearrangement links TRBV28 to TRBJ1-4; 7 bases agree with TRBD1. Losses at the gene ends were 4 bases for V and 8 bases for J; bases not matched to a gene: 13. CDR3 length: 16 residues. Germline lookup yields CDR1 MDHEN and CDR2 SYDVKM. CDR3: CASSSPSRGEREKLFF. CDR3 DNA sequence: TGTGCCAGCAGTTCCCCCTCCAGGGGGGAACGAGAAAAACTGTTTTTT.

The chain uses TRBV20-1 and TRBJ1-1, with D perhaps matching TRBD1 (5 bases). There are 12 residues in the CDR3. Germline lookup yields CDR1 DFQATT and CDR2 SNEGSKA (reference sequence). Trimming shortened V by 2 bases and J by 8 bases, and 12 bases separated the two germline ends. CDR3 protein: CSARLPGVEAFF. CDR3 in DNA: TGCAGTGCTAGATTACCGGGGGTAGAAGCTTTCTTT.

This clonotype has ten or more counts. The genes are TRBV29-1 and TRBJ2-1; TRBD2 is a possible D gene (6 bases). Germline values: CDR1 SQVTM, CDR2 ANQGSEA. The germline V and J ends were trimmed by 7 bases and 7 bases, with 17 bases remaining between them. The CDR3 loop spans 13 amino acids. This CDR3 reads CSAGPVRGNEQFF. As DNA, the CDR3 is TGCAGCGCAGGACCTGTACGGGGGAATGAGCAGTTCTTC.

The genes are TRBV12-3 or TRBV12-4 and TRBJ2-7, with 9 bases aligning to TRBD2. The CDR3 is made up of 15 amino acids. Losses at the gene ends were 2 bases for V and 4 bases for J; bases not matched to a gene: 6. CDR3 sequence reads: CASSLSASGVYEQYF. CDR3 bases: TGTGCCAGCAGTTTATCGGCTAGCGGGGTGTACGAGCAGTACTTC.

V and J are TRBV6-2 or TRBV6-3 and TRBJ2-1; D possibly corresponds to TRBD2 (6 bases). Germline V gives CDR1 MNHEY, CDR2 SVGEGT. V lost 3 bases and J lost 6, with 18 bases in between. The CDR3 is 16 residues long. This CDR3 is CASSYSRLEGRNEQFF. Here the CDR3 DNA reads TGTGCCAGCAGTTATTCTCGACTAGAGGGCCGCAATGAGCAGTTCTTC.

The chain has TRBV5-1 and TRBJ1-1; D gene ambiguous. The V and J ends lost 5 bases and 0 bases respectively, with 17 bases between them. Per the germline V gene, CDR1 is SGHRS and CDR2 is YFSETQ. CDR3 length: 16 residues. The CDR3 here is CASRSGPGLLNTEAFF. The CDR3 nucleotides read TGCGCCAGCAGAAGTGGTCCTGGACTGCTGAACACTGAAGCTTTCTTT.

This clonotype was recorded many times. This chain joins TRBV2 and TRBJ2-7; D is uncertain. The CDR3 is 13 amino acids. From germline, CDR1 is SNHLY and CDR2 FYNNEI. Trimming cost V 1 base and J 3 bases, with 7 bases left between them. The CDR3 DNA follows: TGTGCCAGCAGTGAAGAGGTTTTCTACGAGCAGTACTTC. Translation gives CASSEEVFYEQYF.

Only a few counts were recorded for this clonotype. This chain joins TRBV6-1 and TRBJ2-6; 9 bases match TRBD1. With V trimmed by 3 bases and J by 0 bases, 3 bases remained unmatched. CDR3 length: 17 amino acids. Germline V CDR1 and CDR2: MNHNS, SASEGT. CDR3 sequence (DNA): TGTGCCAGCAGTGATGAGACAGGGGGCTCTGGGGCCAACGTCCTGACTTTC. It specifies CASSDETGGSGANVLTF.

This chain's CDR3 is CASSLSTGGYEQYF. The CDR3 DNA follows: TGCGCCAGCAGCCTTTCGACAGGGGGCTACGAGCAGTACTTC. The rearrangement joins TRBV4-3 to TRBJ2-7; 9 bases agree with TRBD1. Germline CDR1 and CDR2: LGHNA and YSLEER. CDR3 size: 14 residues. J lost 3 bases, V lost 4 bases, and 4 bases had no gene match.

The V gene is TRBV28, the J gene TRBJ1-2; D unresolved. The CDR3 sequence is 11 residues long. In germline, CDR1 is MDHEN, CDR2 SYDVKM. V was clipped by 4 bases and J by 6 bases, with 6 bases between them. CDR3 coding DNA: TGTGCCAGCAGTTCTCCCCATGGCTACACCTTC. It yields the protein CASSSPHGYTF.

This clonotype has a handful of counts. CDR3 nucleotides: TGCAGTGCTAGAGGGACTAGCCACGACTACGAGCAGTACTTC. Its protein is CSARGTSHDYEQYF. The chain couples TRBV20-1 to TRBJ2-7, with 8 bases that match TRBD2. This CDR3 contains 14 residues. The germline V gene has CDR1 DFQATT and CDR2 SNEGSKA (reference sequence). V shed 1 base and J 3 bases; nucleotides not matched to a gene: 5.

The CDR3 DNA is TGTGCCAGCAGTTACTTATCCGGGGAGCTGTTTTTT. As protein: CASSYLSGELFF. The rearrangement uses TRBV2 and TRBJ2-2; D is unresolved. The CDR3 is 12 residues long. The germline gives CDR1 SNHLY, CDR2 FYNNEI. Trimming cost V 5 bases and J 6 bases, with 7 bases left between them.

The gene calls are TRBV12-3 or TRBV12-4 and TRBJ2-3; D might be TRBD2 (6 bases). Between the trimmed V and J ends, which lost 4 bases and 2 bases, there was a span of 19 bases. The CDR3 runs 17 residues. The CDR3 nucleotides read TGTGCCAGCAGTTCCGCCGGGACTCCAAAACCCACAGATACGCAGTATTTT. Protein: CASSSAGTPKPTDTQYF.

This clonotype was recorded at least ten times. The gene calls are TRBV27 and TRBJ2-2, with D hard to call. Germline values: CDR1 MNHEY, CDR2 SMNVEV (reference sequence). V dropped 2 bases and J dropped 0 bases, with 7 bases sitting between them. CDR3 length: 15 amino acids. CDR3 DNA: TGTGCCAGCAGTTTAGCTTTTTCGAACACCGGGGAGCTGTTTTTT. Its translation: CASSLAFSNTGELFF.

This clonotype was recorded a few times. The V and J genes are TRBV20-1 and TRBJ2-3; 11 nucleotides match TRBD2. V shed 5 bases and J 2 bases; nucleotides not matched to a gene: 6. The CDR3 contains 15 residues. The germline V gene has CDR1 DFQATT and CDR2 SNEGSKA (reference sequence). The CDR3 DNA is TGCAGTGCTGGGGCTAGCGGGGGGACCACAGATACGCAGTATTTT. It encodes CSAGASGGTTDTQYF.

V gene TRBV7-9 combines with J gene TRBJ1-2; D is possibly TRBD1 (5 bases). Germline CDR1 and CDR2: SEHNR and FQNEAQ (reference sequence). The CDR3 has 13 residues. V was pared by 6 bases and J by 7 bases, with 15 bases between. CDR3 region: CASRALGASGYTF. CDR3 in DNA: TGTGCCAGCAGGGCGCTCGGGGCCTCTGGCTACACCTTC. The full variable domain, its missing parts supplied by reference TRBV7-9 and TRBJ1-2, is DTGVSQNPRHKITKRGQNVTFRCDPISEHNRLYWYRQTLGQGPEFLTYFQNEAQLEKSRLLSDRFSAERPKGSFSTLEIQRTEQGDSAMYLCASRALGASGYTFGSGTRLTVV.

This clonotype was counted only a few times. The chain combines TRBV27 with TRBJ1-5; D may be TRBD1 (5 bases). The CDR3 is 15 residues long. CDR1 and CDR2 (germline): MNHEY, SMNVEV (reference sequence). V gave up 3 bases and J gave up 1 base, with 10 bases separating them. CDR3 coding DNA: TGTGCCAGCAGTTTTGACAGTTTAAGCAATCAGCCCCAGCATTTT. The encoded protein is CASSFDSLSNQPQHF.